These T cell receptor beta chains were read from a single sample in a study of cytomegalovirus exposure and HLA in healthy donors. Sequencing was performed with immunoSEQ multiplex PCR; in TCRdb, only in-frame clones are kept and a portion is missing. This repertoire shows roughly 99,000 clones, approximately 74% found once; its top ten account for about 1.8%. The sequenced sample was PBMCs. These receptors originate from a male donor in good health and CMV-seronegative. The CDR3 runs from the conserved cysteine through the conserved F or W. D genes are given only for firm matches. Only part of the rows carry a size: once, few, many, or a class if the clone is expanded.

v_gene: TRBV9
d_gene: NA
abundance: NA
j_gene: TRBJ1-2
CDR3aa: CASSVGPRGEGDGYTF
CDR3nt: TGTGCCAGCAGCGTAGGCCCCCGGGGGGAAGGCGATGGCTACACCTTC

v_gene: TRBV11-2
d_gene: TRBD1
abundance: NA
j_gene: TRBJ2-2
CDR3aa: CASSRTGLNTGELFF
CDR3nt: TGTGCCAGCAGCCGGACAGGGTTGAACACCGGGGAGCTGTTTTTT

v_gene: TRBV19
d_gene: TRBD1
abundance: NA
j_gene: TRBJ2-7
CDR3aa: CASRITGGGYEQYF
CDR3nt: TGTGCCAGTAGGATAACAGGGGGCGGTTACGAGCAGTACTTC

v_gene: TRBV7-8
d_gene: TRBD1
abundance: few
j_gene: TRBJ1-1
CDR3aa: CASSPDRATEAFF
CDR3nt: TGTGCCAGCAGCCCGGACAGGGCCACTGAAGCTTTCTTT

v_gene: TRBV30
d_gene: NA
abundance: NA
j_gene: TRBJ1-6
CDR3aa: CAWSVANSPLHF
CDR3nt: TGTGCCTGGAGTGTAGCCAATTCACCCCTCCACTTT

v_gene: TRBV7-3
d_gene: TRBD1
abundance: NA
j_gene: TRBJ2-5
CDR3aa: CASSTTGTGETQYF
CDR3nt: TGTGCCAGCAGCACCACCGGGACAGGCGAGACCCAGTACTTC

v_gene: TRBV7-2
d_gene: TRBD1
abundance: NA
j_gene: TRBJ1-2
CDR3aa: CASSKLISGQGRTGYTF
CDR3nt: TGTGCCAGCAGCAAACTAATCTCGGGACAGGGTCGGACGGGCTACACCTTC

v_gene: TRBV7-9
d_gene: NA
abundance: NA
j_gene: TRBJ1-1
CDR3aa: CASSSSYRNTEAFF
CDR3nt: TGTGCCAGCAGCTCGTCCTACAGGAACACTGAAGCTTTCTTT

v_gene: TRBV9
d_gene: NA
abundance: NA
j_gene: TRBJ1-5
CDR3aa: CASSPSPQGYNQPQHF
CDR3nt: TGTGCCAGCAGCCCCTCGCCGCAGGGGTACAATCAGCCCCAGCATTTT

v_gene: TRBV7-9
d_gene: NA
abundance: few
j_gene: TRBJ2-5
CDR3aa: CASSLGEYQETQYF
CDR3nt: TGTGCCAGCAGCTTAGGGGAGTACCAAGAGACCCAGTACTTC

v_gene: TRBV4-3
d_gene: TRBD1
abundance: NA
j_gene: TRBJ2-7
CDR3aa: CASSQDSKRTGNPYEQYF
CDR3nt: TGCGCCAGCAGCCAAGATTCGAAAAGGACAGGGAATCCCTACGAGCAGTACTTC

v_gene: TRBV27
d_gene: NA
abundance: NA
j_gene: TRBJ1-2
CDR3aa: CASSLSADRANYGYTF
CDR3nt: TGTGCCAGCAGTTTATCAGCGGACAGAGCTAACTATGGCTACACCTTC

v_gene: TRBV4-3
d_gene: TRBD1
abundance: NA
j_gene: TRBJ1-4
CDR3aa: CASSQADDRGGEKLFF
CDR3nt: TGCGCCAGCAGCCAAGCTGATGACAGGGGAGGAGAAAAACTGTTTTTT

v_gene: TRBV6-5
d_gene: NA
abundance: few
j_gene: TRBJ2-3
CDR3aa: CASSRNTGSDTQYF
CDR3nt: TGTGCCAGCAGTCGAAATACAGGGTCCGATACGCAGTATTTT

v_gene: TRBV7-6
d_gene: NA
abundance: NA
j_gene: TRBJ1-3
CDR3aa: CASSLVGSGATSGNTIYF
CDR3nt: TGTGCCAGCAGCTTAGTGGGCTCAGGGGCCACCTCTGGAAACACCATATATTTT

v_gene: TRBV5-4
d_gene: NA
abundance: NA
j_gene: TRBJ2-7
CDR3aa: CASSLVGGREQYF
CDR3nt: TGTGCCAGCAGCTTGGTGGGGGGACGCGAGCAGTACTTC

v_gene: TRBV25-1
d_gene: NA
abundance: NA
j_gene: TRBJ2-7
CDR3aa: CASSVLGYEQYF
CDR3nt: TGTGCCAGCAGTGTGCTAGGCTACGAGCAGTACTTC

v_gene: TRBV27
d_gene: NA
abundance: few
j_gene: TRBJ1-5
CDR3aa: CASSLQGSNQPQHF
CDR3nt: TGTGCCAGCAGTCTACAGGGTAGCAATCAGCCCCAGCATTTT

v_gene: TRBV14
d_gene: NA
abundance: NA
j_gene: TRBJ2-5
CDR3aa: CASSHRVSETQYF
CDR3nt: TGTGCCAGCAGCCATCGAGTTTCGGAGACCCAGTACTTC

v_gene: TRBV2
d_gene: NA
abundance: NA
j_gene: TRBJ2-7
CDR3aa: CASSRSSYDSYYEQYF
CDR3nt: TGTGCCAGCAGTCGCAGTTCTTACGACAGTTATTACGAGCAGTACTTC

v_gene: TRBV27
d_gene: NA
abundance: NA
j_gene: TRBJ1-1
CDR3aa: CASSFYENTEAFF
CDR3nt: TGTGCCAGCAGTTTCTATGAGAACACTGAAGCTTTCTTT

v_gene: TRBV6-5
d_gene: TRBD1
abundance: once
j_gene: TRBJ1-2
CDR3aa: CASSYDGGRGTYGYTF
CDR3nt: TGTGCCAGCAGTTACGATGGGGGCAGGGGGACCTATGGCTACACCTTC

v_gene: TRBV27
d_gene: TRBD1
abundance: NA
j_gene: TRBJ2-7
CDR3aa: CASSLYRTGPYEQYF
CDR3nt: TGTGCCAGCAGTTTATACCGGACAGGGCCCTACGAGCAGTACTTC

v_gene: TRBV6-6
d_gene: NA
abundance: NA
j_gene: TRBJ2-7
CDR3aa: CASSDSGGAHSYEQYF
CDR3nt: TGTGCCAGCAGCGACTCCGGCGGCGCGCACTCCTACGAGCAGTACTTC

v_gene: TRBV28
d_gene: NA
abundance: NA
j_gene: TRBJ2-6
CDR3aa: CASSSYRLSGANVLTF
CDR3nt: TGTGCCAGCAGTTCATACAGGCTTTCTGGGGCCAACGTCCTGACTTTC

v_gene: TRBV5-1
d_gene: TRBD2
abundance: NA
j_gene: TRBJ2-7
CDR3aa: CASSLGLAGGVYEQYF
CDR3nt: TGCGCCAGCAGCTTGGGGCTAGCGGGAGGGGTATACGAGCAGTACTTC